Presented here are 9 T cell receptor beta chains from one specimen sequenced in a study of T cells expressing NK-cell markers. Using the 5' RACE reads, TCRdb records one entry per CDR3 protein without DNA. The sample yields some 340,000 distinct CDR3 sequences, of which the top ten take up around 4.9%. Sequences were obtained from blood T cells: a sorted CD56 or NKG2C T cell subset, CD4+ or CD8+ T cells, or bulk PBMC T cells (not recorded which). The receptor set was obtained from a man aged 18-70 years in good health.

The chain recombines TRBV4-2 with TRBJ2-3. The germline gives CDR1 LGHNA, CDR2 YNFKEQ. This CDR3 region has 13 residues. CDR3 in amino acids: CASRPDNTDTQYF.

The chain uses TRBV5-6 and TRBJ1-2; TCRdb's D call, TRBD1, is unchecked because there is no DNA. The CDR3 contains 13 residues. The V gene's germline CDR1 is SGHDT and CDR2 YYEEEE. CDR3 sequence reads: CASSSFQGRGYTF.

This chain joins TRBV4-2 and TRBJ2-3; the TCRdb call, TRBD1, lacks DNA for checking. This CDR3 contains 20 residues. CDR1 is LGHNA, CDR2 YNFKEQ, per germline. This CDR3 reads CASSQQPGRQGLTSTDTQYF.

V gene TRBV18 combines with J gene TRBJ2-5; the D call from TCRdb, TRBD2, cannot be confirmed without DNA. From germline, CDR1 is KGHSH and CDR2 LQKENI. This CDR3 is 15 amino acids long. CDR3 protein: CASSQSGTPQWTQYF.

The gene calls are TRBV20-1 and TRBJ1-5; TCRdb indicates TRBD1, and absent DNA this call remains unverified. CDR1 is DFQATT and CDR2 is SNEGSKA in the germline V gene (reference sequence). The CDR3 runs 16 residues. The CDR3 is CSAYRGLRLGNQPQHF.

The chain joins TRBV11-2 to TRBJ1-3. This CDR3 comprises 18 residues. Per the germline V gene, CDR1 is SGHAT and CDR2 is FQNNGV. The CDR3 sequence: CASSLRSGRRPSGNTIYF.

The chain links TRBV6-1 to TRBJ2-3; TCRdb selects TRBD1, and the lack of DNA leaves this call unchecked. The CDR3 is made up of 13 amino acids. Germline loops: CDR1 MNHNS, CDR2 SASEGT. The CDR3 protein is CASSTGSPDTQYF.

This chain joins TRBV12-3 or TRBV12-4 and TRBJ1-2; TCRdb proposes TRBD1, but this gene call is untestable without DNA. CDR3 length equals 11 residues. This chain's CDR3 is CASTRGSGYTF.

The chain employs TRBV12-3 or TRBV12-4 and TRBJ1-3; TCRdb's D call, TRBD1, is unchecked because there is no DNA. This CDR3 spans 16 amino acids. The chain's CDR3 is CASSGQVYDSGNTIYF.